The 17 T cell receptor beta chains reported below all come from one sample, sequenced in a study of cytomegalovirus exposure and HLA in healthy donors. 60 Vbeta and 13 Jbeta primers were used in PCR. TCRdb's table, derived via immunoSEQ multiplex PCR, lists solely in-frame clones and lacks some. The sample includes about 120,000 clones, over 60% of them seen just once. The specimen was PBMCs. The source is a man between 18 and 35 years old in good health and CMV-seropositive.

The genes are TRBV27 and TRBJ1-2; D may be TRBD1 (5 bases). CDR3 length equals 15 residues. Germline V gives CDR1 MNHEY, CDR2 SMNVEV (reference sequence). V dropped 2 bases and J dropped 0 bases, with 10 bases sitting between them. The CDR3 bases are TGTGCCAGCAGTTTAAAGGGGAAAACTAACTATGGCTACACCTTC. The encoded protein is CASSLKGKTNYGYTF.

The chain has TRBV5-1 and TRBJ2-2; 7 bases are shared with TRBD1. Germline V gene data show CDR1 as SGHRS and CDR2 as YFSETQ. The CDR3 is 18 residues long. V was clipped by 0 bases and J by 5 bases; unmatched bases: 13. In nucleotides, the CDR3 is TGCGCCAGCAGCTTGGGGCCGGGACAGAGGGTCGGGACCGGGGAGCTGTTTTTT. Its protein product is CASSLGPGQRVGTGELFF. Looking up the rest from reference TRBV5-1 and TRBJ2-2 gives the full variable domain: KAGVTQTPRYLIKTRGQQVTLSCSPISGHRSVSWYQQTPGQGLQFLFEYFSETQRNKGNFPGRFSGRQFSNSRSEMNVSTLELGDSALYLCASSLGPGQRVGTGELFFGEGSRLTVL.

This clone was picked up a small number of times. The rearrangement joins TRBV10-3 to TRBJ2-2, with unresolved D. CDR3 length equals 14 residues. Between the trimmed V and J ends, which lost 7 bases and 0 bases, there was a span of 9 bases. The germline gives CDR1 ENHRY, CDR2 SYGVKD. The CDR3 protein is CAINPGSNTGELFF. CDR3 DNA sequence: TGTGCCATCAACCCAGGCTCGAACACCGGGGAGCTGTTTTTT.

This chain links TRBV28 with TRBJ1-2; D is undetermined. Germline CDR1 MDHEN, CDR2 SYDVKM. CDR3 length equals 14 residues. V lost 3 bases, J lost 0 bases, and 8 bases lay in between. The CDR3 here is CASSLYGTNYGYTF. The CDR3 DNA follows: TGTGCCAGCAGTTTGTACGGGACTAACTATGGCTACACCTTC.

This clone came up once. Different DNA sequences within this sample yield the same CDR3. The rearrangement links TRBV29-1 to TRBJ2-1, with TRBD2 matching over 7 bases. CDR1 and CDR2 from the germline V gene are SQVTM and ANQGSEA. Unmatched junction bases numbered 17, after V lost 6 bases and J lost 3 bases. The CDR3 covers 17 residues. CDR3 bases: TGCAGCGTCAGAGGGGCGGGAGAACCAAGACGCTACAATGAGCAGTTCTTC. Translated: CSVRGAGEPRRYNEQFF.

The chain employs TRBV6-5 and TRBJ1-5; 7 bases are shared with TRBD1. Trimming at V came to 5 bases and at J to 2 bases, leaving 3 bases not matched to a gene. This CDR3 is 14 amino acids long. Per germline, CDR1 MNHEY and CDR2 SVGAGI. The CDR3 sequence is CASSNTGGNQPQHF. CDR3 DNA: TGTGCCAGCAGTAACACAGGGGGCAATCAGCCCCAGCATTTT.

The gene calls are TRBV19 and TRBJ1-2, with a tentative D call TRBD1 (6 bases). Trimming took 5 bases from V and 4 from J, leaving 11 bases between them. Per germline, CDR1 LNHDA and CDR2 SQIVND (reference sequence). The CDR3 has 13 amino acids. This CDR3 is CASSPGQTYGYTF. CDR3 sequence (DNA): TGTGCCAGTAGTCCAGGACAGACCTATGGCTACACCTTC.

The J gene is TRBJ2-7, the V gene TRBV10-1; D perhaps matches TRBD1 (5 bases). Deletions cut 7 bases from V and 5 bases from J, with 18 bases between. In germline, CDR1 is WNHNN, CDR2 SYGVQD (reference sequence). The CDR3 is made up of 14 amino acids. CDR3 in amino acids: CASTAGQAGHEQYF. CDR3 bases: TGCGCCAGCACCGCCGGACAAGCTGGTCACGAGCAGTACTTC.

This clone has a handful of counts. The V and J genes are TRBV30 and TRBJ2-7, with D uncertain. The CDR3 sequence is 12 residues long. The germline V gene encodes CDR1 GTSNPN and CDR2 SVGIG (reference sequence). V lost 1 base and J 6 bases, leaving 10 bases between the germline ends. CDR3 DNA sequence: TGTGCCTGGAGTGCACTAACGCGCGAGCAGTACTTC. It yields the protein CAWSALTREQYF.

CDR3 sequence reads: CASIRTSVNEQFF. CDR3 nucleotide sequence: TGTGCCAGCATCAGGACTAGCGTAAATGAGCAGTTCTTC. The chain recombines TRBV28 with TRBJ2-1, with TRBD2 identical over 9 bases. The CDR3 is 13 amino acids. V lost 7 bases and J lost 7; bases outside the gene matches: 5. The germline gives CDR1 MDHEN, CDR2 SYDVKM.

The chain couples TRBV27 to TRBJ2-4; 9 nucleotides align to TRBD2. CDR1 is MNHEY and CDR2 is SMNVEV in the germline V gene (reference sequence). V gave up 3 bases and J gave up 12 bases; unmatched junction bases: 9. The CDR3 extends over 14 amino acids. This CDR3 reads CASSLGLAGSSQYF. CDR3 coding DNA: TGTGCCAGCAGTTTGGGCCTAGCGGGGAGCAGTCAGTACTTC.

This chain uses TRBV27 with TRBJ2-2, with 14 bases identical to TRBD2. The V gene's germline CDR1 is MNHEY and CDR2 SMNVEV (reference sequence). The trim removed 2 bases at V and 4 bases at J, leaving 6 bases unmatched. The CDR3 consists of 18 residues. CDR3 residues: CASSLGGLAGDPTGELFF. CDR3 coding DNA: TGTGCCAGCAGTTTAGGGGGACTAGCGGGAGATCCCACCGGGGAGCTGTTTTTT.

The chain recombines TRBV9 with TRBJ1-2; D might be TRBD1 (6 bases). Germline V gene data show CDR1 as SGDLS and CDR2 as YYNGEE. CDR3 length: 13 amino acids. Trimming left V 3 bases short and J 2 bases short, with 8 bases between. The CDR3 reads CASSEQGNYGYTF. The CDR3 DNA follows: TGTGCCAGCAGCGAGCAGGGGAACTATGGCTACACCTTC.

V gene TRBV19 combines with J gene TRBJ1-1; 8 bases fit TRBD1. The V gene end was trimmed by 6 bases and the J gene end by 4 bases; junction bases not matched to a gene: 4. This CDR3 has 13 residues. Germline CDR1 LNHDA, CDR2 SQIVND (reference sequence). The CDR3 coding sequence is TGTGCCAGTAGAGCGACAGGGGTCACTGAAGCTTTCTTT. Translated, it gives CASRATGVTEAFF.

This chain uses TRBV5-1 with TRBJ2-1, with 8 positions matching TRBD1. Per germline, CDR1 SGHRS and CDR2 YFSETQ. The CDR3 covers 12 residues. Germline trimming cut 3 bases from V and 12 bases from J; bases unmatched to any gene: 5. The DNA of the CDR3 is TGCGCCAGCAGCTCAGGGGGCAAGAGGCAGTTCTTC. This sequence encodes CASSSGGKRQFF.

The chain joins TRBV11-2 to TRBJ2-7, with D perhaps matching TRBD2 (6 bases). The germline CDR1 and CDR2 sequences are SGHAT and FQNNGV. Trimming removed 3 bases at V and 1 base at J, with 13 bases between. This CDR3 comprises 15 residues. The CDR3 DNA sequence: TGTGCCAGCAGCTTGGAGGGAGTGGGGTCCTACGAGCAGTACTTC. Protein: CASSLEGVGSYEQYF. The variable domain in full, completed from reference TRBV11-2 and TRBJ2-7, reads EAGVAQSPRYKIIEKRQSVAFWCNPISGHATLYWYQQILGQGPKLLIQFQNNGVVDDSQLPKDRFSAERLKGVDSTLKIQPAKLEDSAVYLCASSLEGVGSYEQYFGPGTRLTVT.

This chain connects TRBV6-6 to TRBJ1-5; D perhaps matches TRBD1 (5 bases). Trimming took off 1 base at V and 4 bases at J, with 11 bases between the two ends. CDR1 MNHNY and CDR2 SVGAGI come from the germline V gene (reference sequence). The CDR3 totals 15 residues. The CDR3 coding sequence is TGTGCCAGCAGTTACTTCGCAGGGAATAATCAGCCCCAGCATTTT. This sequence encodes CASSYFAGNNQPQHF.